This T cell receptor beta chain stems from a study of CD8+ T cells in alopecia areata. cDNA reverse transcribed from extracted RNA served as the sequencing template. This table comes from immunoSEQ multiplex PCR, and its TCRdb copy is limited to in-frame clones, with some not included. Seen here are about 140,000 clones, around 57% observed once, and the top ten hold less than 5%. Germline-derived CDR1 and CDR2 are LNHDA and SQIVND (reference sequence). The CDR3 totals 14 residues. V shed 7 bases and J shed 8 bases, with 17 bases lying between them. This clonotype was obtained from a human donor in good health. Material for sequencing was CD4+ T cells sorted from blood. J is TRBJ1-4 and V is TRBV19; a weak D match, TRBD1 (6 bases). The CDR3 sequence is CASNRQETSEKLFF. Here the CDR3 DNA reads TGTGCCAGTAATCGACAGGAAACCTCCGAAAAACTGTTTTTT. Variable domain in full (rest from reference TRBV19 and TRBJ1-4): DGGITQSPKYLFRKEGQNVTLSCEQNLNHDAMYWYRQDPGQGLRLIYYSQIVNDFQKGDIAEGYSVSREKKESFPLTVTSAQKNPTAFYLCASNRQETSEKLFFGSGTQLSVL.